The rows below give T cell receptor beta chains drawn from one sample of a study of blood T cell repertoires in COVID-19. Only in-frame clones appear in the TCRdb table, and some are missing; sequencing was by immunoSEQ multiplex PCR. The top ten clones hold about 5% of a sample with tens of thousands of clones, roughly 84% of them seen once. Material: peripheral blood. Every receptor here comes from an elderly woman with acute or convalescent COVID-19. Each CDR3 is given without its conserved first and last residue. The order of the fields is V gene, J gene, CDR3 protein.

v_call: TRBV2; j_call: TRBJ1-2; cdr3_aa: ASKGAGGYGYT
v_call: TRBV30; j_call: TRBJ1-2; cdr3_aa: AWSSTMNYGYT
v_call: TRBV7-8; j_call: TRBJ1-2; cdr3_aa: ASLPAGNYGYT
v_call: TRBV7-2; j_call: TRBJ2-3; cdr3_aa: ASSFRLAGALPDTQY
v_call: TRBV19; j_call: TRBJ2-7; cdr3_aa: ASSMFSKSSYEQY
v_call: TRBV4-1; j_call: TRBJ1-1; cdr3_aa: ASSHTDRALEAF
v_call: TRBV12-3/TRBV12-4; j_call: .; cdr3_aa: ASTPTGRGEQY
v_call: TRBV23-1; j_call: TRBJ1-5; cdr3_aa: ASSHQQGPGNQPQH
v_call: TRBV15; j_call: TRBJ2-7; cdr3_aa: ATSSTLREQY
v_call: TRBV5-6; j_call: TRBJ2-1; cdr3_aa: ASSLEAGTSRNNEQF
v_call: TRBV4-3; j_call: TRBJ2-1; cdr3_aa: ASSQELASAYEQF
v_call: TRBV5-5; j_call: TRBJ2-5; cdr3_aa: ASSLGSQETQY
v_call: TRBV6-1; j_call: TRBJ1-3; cdr3_aa: ASSESRFLSSGNTIY
v_call: TRBV10-3; j_call: TRBJ2-1; cdr3_aa: AISESRSGGGYEQF
v_call: TRBV7-2; j_call: TRBJ2-7; cdr3_aa: ASSSRPGDEQY
v_call: TRBV23-1; j_call: TRBJ1-1; cdr3_aa: ASSQDRGPGEAF
v_call: TRBV19; j_call: TRBJ1-1; cdr3_aa: ASSMGGLGTEAF
v_call: TRBV5-1; j_call: TRBJ2-7; cdr3_aa: ASSLGGGPGEQY
v_call: TRBV5-4; j_call: TRBJ1-3; cdr3_aa: ASSWDRENTIY
v_call: TRBV30; j_call: TRBJ1-6; cdr3_aa: AWSARRTGTSLSYNSPLH
v_call: TRBV18; j_call: TRBJ1-3; cdr3_aa: VAGGGSSGNTIY
v_call: TRBV18; j_call: TRBJ1-5; cdr3_aa: ASSQDSNQPQH